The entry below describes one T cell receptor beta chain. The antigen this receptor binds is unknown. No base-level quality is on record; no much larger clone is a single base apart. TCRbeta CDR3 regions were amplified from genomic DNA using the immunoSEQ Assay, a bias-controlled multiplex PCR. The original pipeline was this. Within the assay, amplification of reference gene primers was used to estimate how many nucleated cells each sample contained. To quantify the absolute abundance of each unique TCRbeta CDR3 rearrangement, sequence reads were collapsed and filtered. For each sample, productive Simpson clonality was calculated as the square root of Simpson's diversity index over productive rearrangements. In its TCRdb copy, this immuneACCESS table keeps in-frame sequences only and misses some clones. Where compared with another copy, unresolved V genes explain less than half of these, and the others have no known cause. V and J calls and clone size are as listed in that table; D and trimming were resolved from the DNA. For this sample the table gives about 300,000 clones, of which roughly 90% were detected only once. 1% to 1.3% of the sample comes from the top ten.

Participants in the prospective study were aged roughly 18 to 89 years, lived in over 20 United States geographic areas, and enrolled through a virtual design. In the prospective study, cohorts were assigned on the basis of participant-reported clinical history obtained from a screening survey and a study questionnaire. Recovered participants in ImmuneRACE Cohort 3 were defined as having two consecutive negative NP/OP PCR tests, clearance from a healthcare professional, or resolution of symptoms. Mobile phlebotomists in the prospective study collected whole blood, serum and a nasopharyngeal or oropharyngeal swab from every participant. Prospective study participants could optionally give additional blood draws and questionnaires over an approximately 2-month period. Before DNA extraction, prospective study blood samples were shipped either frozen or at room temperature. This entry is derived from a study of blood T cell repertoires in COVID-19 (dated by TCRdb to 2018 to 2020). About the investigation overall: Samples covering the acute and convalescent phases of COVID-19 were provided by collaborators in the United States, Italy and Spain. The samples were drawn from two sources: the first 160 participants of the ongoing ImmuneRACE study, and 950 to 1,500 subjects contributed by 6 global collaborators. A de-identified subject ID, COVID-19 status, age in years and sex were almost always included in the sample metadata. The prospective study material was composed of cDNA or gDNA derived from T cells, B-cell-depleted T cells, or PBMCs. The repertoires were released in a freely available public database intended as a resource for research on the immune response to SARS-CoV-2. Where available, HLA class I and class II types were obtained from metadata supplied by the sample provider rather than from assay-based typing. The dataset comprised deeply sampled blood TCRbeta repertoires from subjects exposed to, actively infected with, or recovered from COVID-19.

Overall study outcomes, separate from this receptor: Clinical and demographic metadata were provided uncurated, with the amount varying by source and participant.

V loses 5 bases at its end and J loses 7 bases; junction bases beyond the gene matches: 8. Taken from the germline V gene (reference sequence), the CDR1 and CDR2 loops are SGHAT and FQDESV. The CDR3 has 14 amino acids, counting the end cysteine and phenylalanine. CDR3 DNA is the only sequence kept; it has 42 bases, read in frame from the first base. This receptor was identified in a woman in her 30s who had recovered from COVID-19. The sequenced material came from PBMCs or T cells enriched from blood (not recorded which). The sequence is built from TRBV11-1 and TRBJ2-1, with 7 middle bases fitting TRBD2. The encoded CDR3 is CASSPSGRDNEQFF. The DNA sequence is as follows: TGTGCCAGCAGCCCCTCAGGGAGGGATAATGAGCAGTTCTTC.